This T cell receptor (beta chain) was documented in a study of T cell repertoires in cytomegalovirus infection. The V gene's germline CDR1 is SGHVS and CDR2 FQNEAQ. The J segment lost 8 bases and the V segment lost 5 bases, leaving 12 bases of the junction unmatched. The CDR3 covers 15 residues. Study observations and caveats: Across the ex vivo response, the dominant clonotypes were HLA-C-restricted CMV-specific TCR beta clonotypes.

Each CDR3 protein gets one entry after TCRdb re-called the reads with MiXCR. The repertoire consists of hundreds of thousands of distinct CDR3 sequences, with around a tenth occurring once and the leading ten covering approximately 4.7%. This clonotype showed up many times. Its antigen remains unidentified. Sequenced: PBMCs. This clonotype was sampled from a human donor in good health (CMV status not recorded). Some clones in this sample may be carry-over from other donors' samples. The rearrangement uses TRBV7-8 and TRBJ1-2, with 9 bases fitting TRBD1. The CDR3 here is CASSPEPGQGSGYTF. As DNA, the CDR3 is TGTGCCAGCAGCCCAGAGCCGGGACAGGGATCAGGCTACACCTTC.